Shown below are 27 T cell receptor beta chains from a single sample sequenced in a study of blood T cell repertoires in COVID-19. Sequencing was performed with immunoSEQ multiplex PCR; in TCRdb, only in-frame clones are kept and a portion is missing. The sample lists more than 200,000 clones, about 90% seen once, with 1.3% to 1.5% in the top ten. Sequencing input: peripheral blood. These receptors were taken from an elderly man with acute or convalescent COVID-19.

This sequence joins TRBV27 and TRBJ1-2; TRBD1 might be the D (5 bases). V gave up 5 bases and J gave up 0 bases, with 16 bases separating them. The CDR3 runs to 16 residues. Germline assignment: CDR1 MNHEY and CDR2 SMNVEV (reference sequence). DNA of the CDR3: TGTGCCAGCAGTCCGGCGGGAGGGACGGCTAACTATGGCTACACCTTC. It encodes CASSPAGGTANYGYTF.

This chain connects TRBV4-3 to TRBJ2-1; D is unresolved. CDR1 and CDR2 from the germline V gene are LGHNA and YSLEER. V was clipped by 0 bases and J by 0 bases, with 9 bases between them. The CDR3 totals 16 residues. This CDR3 reads CASSQDDISSYNEQFF. The CDR3 DNA follows: TGCGCCAGCAGCCAAGATGACATCAGCTCCTACAATGAGCAGTTCTTC.

This chain links TRBV5-5 with TRBJ2-1; TRBD2 might be the D (6 bases). This CDR3 region has 19 residues. Looked up from germline, CDR1 is SGHKS and CDR2 is YYEKEE (reference sequence). The V end lost 4 bases, the J end lost 0 bases, and 23 bases lay between the germline ends. The CDR3 DNA sequence: TGTGCCAGCAGCCCGGCGGGAAGCGGTTACCCGAGCTCCTACAATGAGCAGTTCTTC. Its protein product is CASSPAGSGYPSSYNEQFF.

This clone occurred once. V gene TRBV15 combines with J gene TRBJ2-7; D possibly corresponds to TRBD1 (5 bases). Germline lookup yields CDR1 LNHNV and CDR2 YYDKDF (reference sequence). Trimming stripped 0 bases from V and 1 base from J, with 13 bases between. The CDR3 loop spans 16 amino acids. The CDR3, as DNA: TGTGCCACCAGCAGAGAACGGGTCCGACAGTCCTACGAGCAGTACTTC. Protein: CATSRERVRQSYEQYF. Looking up the rest from reference TRBV15 and TRBJ2-7 gives the full variable domain: DAMVIQNPRYQVTQFGKPVTLSCSQTLNHNVMYWYQQKSSQAPKLLFHYYDKDFNNEADTPDNFQSRRPNTSFCFLDIRSPGLGDTAMYLCATSRERVRQSYEQYFGPGTRLTVT.

A note on this clone: A read error may produce the germline difference seen at one junction end. V is TRBV5-1 and J is TRBJ2-2, with 7 bases identical to TRBD2. The CDR3 is 15 amino acids. Germline V gives CDR1 SGHRS, CDR2 YFSETQ. CDR3 in DNA: TGCGCCAGCAGCTTTGGGAGGGGCATCACCGGAGAGCTGTTTTTT. It yields the protein CASSFGRGITGELFF.

This clone was observed a handful of times. This chain uses TRBV11-2 with TRBJ1-6; no firm D call. Germline values: CDR1 SGHAT, CDR2 FQNNGV. CDR3 size: 14 residues. V gave up 3 bases and J gave up 7 bases, with 10 bases separating them. The CDR3 region is CASSFTAYNSPLHF. For the CDR3, the DNA is TGTGCCAGCAGCTTTACAGCTTACAATTCACCCCTCCACTTT.

This chain uses TRBV10-3 with TRBJ2-5; D is undetermined. This CDR3 spans 14 amino acids. Germline CDR1 ENHRY, CDR2 SYGVKD. V was pared by 2 bases and J by 2 bases, with 9 bases between. For the CDR3, the DNA is TGTGCCATCAGTGAGCCTCCCCCTCAAGAGACCCAGTACTTC. It yields the protein CAISEPPPQETQYF.

V usage is TRBV3-1 (or the pseudogene TRBV3-2) and J usage is TRBJ1-1; maybe TRBD1 (6 bases). V lost 0 bases and J lost 1, with 9 bases in between. The CDR3 totals 15 residues. CDR1 and CDR2 from the germline V gene are LGHDT and YNNKEL (reference sequence). The CDR3 DNA follows: TGTGCCAGCAGCCAAGAGGCAGGGGCGAACACTGAAGCTTTCTTT. Encoded protein: CASSQEAGANTEAFF.

In its sample, this clone was seen a few times. The rearrangement links TRBV27 to TRBJ1-6, with 9 bases matching TRBD1. The V and J ends lost 1 base and 6 bases, in that order; junction bases with no gene match: 7. CDR1 MNHEY and CDR2 SMNVEV come from the germline V gene (reference sequence). This CDR3 has 17 amino acids. The CDR3, as DNA: TGTGCCAGCAGTTTATTCCCTGGGACAGGGTTTAATTCACCCCTCCACTTT. Its protein product is CASSLFPGTGFNSPLHF.

The genes are TRBV29-1 and TRBJ1-2; D call uncertain. The V gene lost 0 bases and the J gene lost 4 bases, with 12 bases spanning the gap. In germline, CDR1 is SQVTM, CDR2 ANQGSEA. The CDR3 totals 14 residues. CDR3 DNA sequence: TGCAGCGTTGAAGAGGCACAGACAATCTATGGCTACACCTTC. Amino acids: CSVEEAQTIYGYTF.

The V and J genes are TRBV5-4 and TRBJ2-5, with D possibly being TRBD2 (5 bases). Germline-derived CDR1 and CDR2 are SGHNT and YYREEE (reference sequence). The germline V and J ends were trimmed by 3 bases and 0 bases, with 12 bases remaining between them. This CDR3 has 15 residues. The CDR3 DNA follows: TGTGCCAGCAGCTCACCCATAGCGAACCAAGAGACCCAGTACTTC. Amino acid sequence: CASSSPIANQETQYF.

The J gene is TRBJ2-1, the V gene TRBV18, with 8 bases that match TRBD2. Per the germline V gene, CDR1 is KGHSH and CDR2 is LQKENI. The CDR3 spans 15 residues. With V trimmed by 8 bases and J by 12 bases, 18 bases remained unmatched. The CDR3 here is CASTTAGVYPRGQFF. The CDR3 DNA is TGTGCCAGCACAACAGCGGGAGTTTATCCACGGGGGCAGTTCTTC.

The V and J genes are TRBV6-5 and TRBJ1-1, with 8 positions matching TRBD1. The CDR3 loop spans 14 amino acids. J lost 4 bases, V lost 5 bases, and 6 bases had no gene match. Germline loops: CDR1 MNHEY, CDR2 SVGAGI. CDR3: CASSRDRGGTEAFF. In nucleotides, the CDR3 is TGTGCCAGCAGTCGAGACAGGGGCGGCACTGAAGCTTTCTTT.

About this clone itself: One junction end does not reproduce the germline sequence, and a read error may be involved. J is TRBJ2-2 and V is TRBV9, with D perhaps matching TRBD2 (6 bases). Germline V gene data show CDR1 as SGDLS and CDR2 as YYNGEE. The CDR3 covers 15 residues. For the CDR3, the DNA is TGTGCCAGCGGCGTGGGGGGTATGCTTACCGGGGAGCTGTTTTTT. Encoded protein: CASGVGGMLTGELFF. Full variable domain (remainder filled in from reference TRBV9 and TRBJ2-2): DSGVTQTPKHLITATGQRVTLRCSPRSGDLSVYWYQQSLDQGLQFLIQYYNGEERAKGNILERFSAQQFPDLHSELNLSSLELGDSALYFCASGVGGMLTGELFFGEGSRLTVL.

The rearrangement joins TRBV7-8 to TRBJ1-5; D might be TRBD1 (5 bases). Germline V CDR1 and CDR2: SGHVS, FQNEAQ. The V end lost 3 bases, the J end lost 4 bases, and 10 bases lay between the germline ends. The length of the CDR3 is 14 residues. The CDR3 DNA follows: TGTGCCAGCAGCTTCTCAGGGTCTAATCAGCCCCAGCATTTT. Translation: CASSFSGSNQPQHF.

The gene calls are TRBV7-6 and TRBJ1-6; 8 bases line up with TRBD1. Germline V gene lookup returns CDR1 SGHVS and CDR2 FNYEAQ. Trimming removed 1 base from V and 6 bases from J; junction bases left unmatched: 5. This CDR3 comprises 16 residues. In DNA, the CDR3 is TGTGCCAGCAGCTTAGTAGTTCAGGGGGCTAATTCACCCCTCCACTTT. Its protein is CASSLVVQGANSPLHF.

The V and J genes are TRBV28 and TRBJ2-1, with 10 nucleotides matching TRBD1. This CDR3 comprises 15 residues. The junction had 12 bases not matched to a gene; V was cut back by 8 bases and J by 8 bases. Germline V gene data show CDR1 as MDHEN and CDR2 as SYDVKM. The CDR3, as DNA: TGTGCCAGCCTCCCGGTGACAGGGGGCGGATATGAGCAGTTCTTC. Protein product: CASLPVTGGGYEQFF.

This sequence joins TRBV14 and TRBJ1-1; maybe TRBD1 (6 bases). Germline CDR1 reads SGHDN; CDR2 reads FVKESK. V was shortened by 4 bases and J by 5 bases, with 11 bases between the two germline ends. The CDR3 is 13 amino acids. The CDR3 DNA sequence: TGTGCCAGCAGCCTCGGGACACTTACTGAAGCTTTCTTT. This encodes CASSLGTLTEAFF. Variable domain in full (rest from reference TRBV14 and TRBJ1-1): EAGVTQFPSHSVIEKGQTVTLRCDPISGHDNLYWYRRVMGKEIKFLLHFVKESKQDESGMPNNRFLAERTGGTYSTLKVQPAELEDSGVYFCASSLGTLTEAFFGQGTRLTVV.

A few counts support this clone. This chain connects TRBV19 to TRBJ1-2; TRBD1 aligns across 8 bases. The CDR3 runs 12 residues. Trimming took 7 bases from V and 8 from J; bases not matched to a gene: 6. CDR1 and CDR2 from the germline V gene are LNHDA and SQIVND (reference sequence). The CDR3 nucleotides read TGTGCCAGTACGGACAGGGTGTGGGGCTACACCTTC. Translation: CASTDRVWGYTF.

The chain employs TRBV4-1 and TRBJ2-7; 9 positions agree with TRBD2. Unmatched junction bases numbered 4, after V lost 0 bases and J lost 4 bases. The CDR3 consists of 15 residues. The germline V gene encodes CDR1 MGHRA and CDR2 YSYEKL. The CDR3 sequence is CASSQDWRGGYEQYF. The CDR3, as DNA: TGCGCCAGCAGCCAAGATTGGCGGGGGGGGTACGAGCAGTACTTC.

This clone was detected only a few times. The genes are TRBV7-9 and TRBJ2-7; 7 nucleotides align to TRBD1. The CDR3 is 17 residues long. V lost 5 bases to trimming and J lost 3 bases; unmatched junction nucleotides: 16. CDR1 and CDR2 from the germline V gene are SEHNR and FQNEAQ (reference sequence). CDR3 in amino acids: CASSPTQGTVGNYEQYF. DNA for the CDR3: TGTGCCAGCAGCCCGACCCAAGGGACAGTAGGAAACTACGAGCAGTACTTC.

This sequence joins TRBV5-1 and TRBJ1-2; 7 bases align to TRBD1. This CDR3 region has 13 residues. V gave up 4 bases and J gave up 4 bases; unmatched junction bases: 4. CDR1 SGHRS and CDR2 YFSETQ come from the germline V gene. Here the CDR3 DNA reads TGCGCCAGCAGCAGCAGACAGGGCTATGGCTACACCTTC. Its translation: CASSSRQGYGYTF.

The gene calls are TRBV9 and TRBJ1-3; D uncertain. Trimming stripped 2 bases from V and 0 bases from J, with 9 bases between. The V gene's germline CDR1 is SGDLS and CDR2 YYNGEE. The CDR3 sequence is 15 residues long. In DNA, the CDR3 is TGTGCCAGCAGCGTTGGAGAACACTCTGGAAACACCATATATTTT. Amino acids: CASSVGEHSGNTIYF.

This sequence joins TRBV29-1 and TRBJ2-5; 10 bases match TRBD1. J lost 5 bases, V lost 4 bases, and 7 bases had no gene match. There are 14 residues in the CDR3. Germline V CDR1 and CDR2: SQVTM, ANQGSEA. This CDR3 reads CSVGTGGAWETQYF. As DNA, the CDR3 is TGCAGCGTTGGGACAGGGGGTGCCTGGGAGACCCAGTACTTC. Supplemented by reference TRBV29-1 and TRBJ2-5, the full variable domain reads SAVISQKPSRDICQRGTSLTIQCQVDSQVTMMFWYRQQPGQSLTLIATANQGSEATYESGFVIDKFPISRPNLTFSTLTVSNMSPEDSSIYLCSVGTGGAWETQYFGPGTRLLVL.

J is TRBJ1-3 and V is TRBV12-3 or TRBV12-4, with TRBD1 matching 8 bases. The CDR3 has 13 residues. J gave up 7 bases and V 5 bases, and 4 bases lay outside the gene matches. The CDR3 protein is CASSIGQGNTIYF. The CDR3 DNA sequence: TGTGCCAGCAGTATAGGACAGGGCAACACCATATATTTT.

This rearrangement joins TRBV13 to TRBJ1-2, with 8 positions matching TRBD1. This CDR3 spans 15 amino acids. After removal of 5 bases from V and 3 bases from J, the junction contained 8 bases not matched to a gene. Germline CDR1 PRHDT, CDR2 FYEKMQ (reference sequence). The CDR3 DNA follows: TGTGCCAGCAGCCAATCCGACAGGGGAGACTATGGCTACACCTTC. Its protein is CASSQSDRGDYGYTF. The full variable domain, its missing parts supplied by reference TRBV13 and TRBJ1-2, is AAGVIQSPRHLIKEKRETATLKCYPIPRHDTVYWYQQGPGQDPQFLISFYEKMQSDKGSIPDRFSAQQFSDYHSELNMSSLELGDSALYFCASSQSDRGDYGYTFGSGTRLTVV.

The genes are TRBV19 and TRBJ1-5; TRBD1 matches 8 bases. The CDR3 consists of 14 residues. With 5 bases clipped from V and 6 bases from J, the junction kept 6 bases outside the gene matches. Germline V gene data show CDR1 as LNHDA and CDR2 as SQIVND (reference sequence). In DNA form, the CDR3 reads TGTGCCAGTAGTGCGACAGGGGCGTCTCAGCCCCAGCATTTT. It translates to CASSATGASQPQHF.